Each of the 3 T cell receptor beta chains below was sequenced from the same sample in a study of preoperative IRX-2 immunotherapy in early breast cancer (dated by TCRdb to the late 2010s). The treatment or condition label on this specimen signifies: preoperative locoregional IRX-2 cytokine immunotherapy. The library was obtained by the immunoSEQ multiplex PCR assay. The source is immuneACCESS, and TCRdb retained only in-frame sequences with V and J called. Part of the clones is not carried over; for the studies checked, unresolved V genes explain less than half of this, and the remainder is unexplained. For this sample the table gives around 95,000 clones, of which 75% to 90% were detected only once. Jointly, the top ten make up about 2% of the sample. This specimen was tumor tissue, taken after IRX-2 immunotherapy. The receptors were sampled from a human donor with breast cancer.

The chain is built from TRBV19 and TRBJ2-3, with TRBD2 identical over 10 bases. Germline loops: CDR1 LNHDA, CDR2 SQIVND (reference sequence). This CDR3 comprises 15 residues. V lost 6 bases and J lost 3; bases outside the gene matches: 6. The CDR3 DNA reads TGTGCCAGTAGAACCGGGACTAGCGAAACAGATACGCAGTATTTT. Translation: CASRTGTSETDTQYF.

The genes are TRBV29-1 and TRBJ1-1; possibly TRBD1 for D (5 bases). V was trimmed by 4 bases and J by 9 bases, leaving 15 bases between them. Germline lookup yields CDR1 SQVTM and CDR2 ANQGSEA. This CDR3 has 12 residues. In nucleotides, the CDR3 is TGCAGCGTTGCTAGACGGGGCCCTAAAGCTTTCTTT. Encoded protein: CSVARRGPKAFF.

The chain uses TRBV6-1 and TRBJ1-2; D unresolved. Germline V gives CDR1 MNHNS, CDR2 SASEGT. The CDR3 contains 16 residues. V lost 0 bases to trimming and J lost 5 bases, with 16 bases between them. The CDR3 reads CASSEAFRTDVYGYTF. The CDR3 DNA is TGTGCCAGCAGTGAAGCCTTCCGGACTGACGTATATGGCTACACCTTC.